This T cell receptor beta chain was recovered during a study of cytomegalovirus exposure and HLA in healthy donors. The CDR3 loop spans 13 amino acids. Germline V gene sequence: CDR1 SGHAT, CDR2 FQNNGV. The V end was cut by 6 bases, the J end by 0 bases, with 8 bases between. Clones were sequenced by immunoSEQ multiplex PCR, and TCRdb holds only the in-frame ones, with some missing. Counted here are 260,000 or so clones, more than 75% occurring once; the ten biggest clones make up 2% to 3%. The clonotype was recovered from a man between 18 and 35 years old in good health and CMV-seronegative. Sequencing was carried out using PBMCs. The gene calls are TRBV11-2 and TRBJ1-1; no reliable D call. The CDR3 loop is CASSPPMNTEAFF. The CDR3 DNA reads as TGTGCCAGCAGTCCCCCCATGAACACTGAAGCTTTCTTT.